This T cell receptor (beta chain) was sequenced in a study of T cell clusters in autoimmune cytopenias. Study details: A median of roughly 50,000 TRB reads per sample yielded a median around 2,500 distinct clonotypes. Study conclusions and caveats: TRB repertoire shifts in secondary cytopenia and chronic lymphocytic leukemia mostly reflected lymphoma, not autoimmunity.

This CDR3 region has 16 residues. The germline V gene has CDR1 ENHRY and CDR2 SYGVKD. Tens of thousands of genome equivalents of blood DNA were amplified for TRB. This clonotype is classed as medium-sized by frequency. No antigen is known for it. One tube held mixed TRB-A and TRB-B primer pools for touch-down PCR. TCRdb reanalyzed the multiplex PCR reads and collapses them to one entry per CDR3 protein, without DNA. The sample features roughly 4,200 distinct CDR3 sequences, with 15% to 20% in its top ten. These data were also reused for a study on T cell repertoires in aging, cancer and after chemotherapy. That work states: Donors were grouped into six age bands spanning 30 or younger through 70 or older. The repertoire data cannot show anything about immunological memory following chemotherapy.

The specimen was peripheral blood. The source is a human donor in good health. The rearrangement joins TRBV10-3 to TRBJ2-1; absent DNA, TCRdb's TRBD1 call cannot be checked. CDR3 loop: CAISAEGGGLYNEQFF.